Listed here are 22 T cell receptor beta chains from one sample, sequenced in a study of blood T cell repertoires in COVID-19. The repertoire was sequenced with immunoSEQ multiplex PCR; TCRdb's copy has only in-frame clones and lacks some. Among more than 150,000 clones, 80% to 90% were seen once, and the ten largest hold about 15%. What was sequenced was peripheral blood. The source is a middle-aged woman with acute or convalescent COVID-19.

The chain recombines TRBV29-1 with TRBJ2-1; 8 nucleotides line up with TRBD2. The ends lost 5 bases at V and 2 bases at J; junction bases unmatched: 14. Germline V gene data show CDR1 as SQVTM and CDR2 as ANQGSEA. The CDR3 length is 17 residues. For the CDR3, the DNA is TGCAGCGTTTGGGCACCCCAGTCGGGAGGGCCCTACAATGAGCAGTTCTTC. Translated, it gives CSVWAPQSGGPYNEQFF.

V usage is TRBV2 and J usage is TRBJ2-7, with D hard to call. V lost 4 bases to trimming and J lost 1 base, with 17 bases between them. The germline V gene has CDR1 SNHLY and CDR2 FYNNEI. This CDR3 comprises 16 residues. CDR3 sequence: CASSAAYSIGSYEQYF. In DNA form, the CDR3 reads TGTGCCAGCAGTGCAGCGTACAGCATAGGTTCCTACGAGCAGTACTTC. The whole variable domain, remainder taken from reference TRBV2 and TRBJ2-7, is EPEVTQTPSHQVTQMGQEVILRCVPISNHLYFYWYRQILGQKVEFLVSFYNNEISEKSEIFDDQFSVERPDGSNFTLKIRSTKLEDSAMYFCASSAAYSIGSYEQYFGPGTRLTVT.

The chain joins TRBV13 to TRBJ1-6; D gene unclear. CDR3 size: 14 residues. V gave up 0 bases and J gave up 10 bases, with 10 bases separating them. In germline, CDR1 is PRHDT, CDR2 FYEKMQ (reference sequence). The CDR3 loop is CASSLGSRQSPLHF. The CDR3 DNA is TGTGCCAGCAGCTTAGGTTCGAGGCAATCACCCCTCCACTTT.

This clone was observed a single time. DNA for the CDR3: TGCGCCAGCAGCTTAGCGGGAGTCAATGAGCAGTTCTTC. Protein product: CASSLAGVNEQFF. This chain links TRBV5-1 with TRBJ2-1; 8 nucleotides align to TRBD2. Trimming at V came to 2 bases and at J to 6 bases, leaving 1 base not matched to a gene. The CDR3 length is 13 residues. Germline V gene sequence: CDR1 SGHRS, CDR2 YFSETQ.

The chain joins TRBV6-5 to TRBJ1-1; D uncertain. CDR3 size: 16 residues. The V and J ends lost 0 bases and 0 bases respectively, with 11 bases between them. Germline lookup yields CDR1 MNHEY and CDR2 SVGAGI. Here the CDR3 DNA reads TGTGCCAGCAGTTACTCTCCGCAGGACTTGAACACTGAAGCTTTCTTT. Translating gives CASSYSPQDLNTEAFF.

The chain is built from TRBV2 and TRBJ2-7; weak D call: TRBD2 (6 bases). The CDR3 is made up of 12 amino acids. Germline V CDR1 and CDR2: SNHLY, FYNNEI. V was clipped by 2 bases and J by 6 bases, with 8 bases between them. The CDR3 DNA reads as TGTGCCAGCAGTGAAAGGGACTTCGAGCAGTACTTC. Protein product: CASSERDFEQYF.

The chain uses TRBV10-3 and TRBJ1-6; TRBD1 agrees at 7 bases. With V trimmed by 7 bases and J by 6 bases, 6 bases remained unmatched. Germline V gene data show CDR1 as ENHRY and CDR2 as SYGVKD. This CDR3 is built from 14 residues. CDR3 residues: CAIKEGTANSPLHF. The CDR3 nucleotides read TGTGCCATCAAAGAGGGGACAGCTAATTCACCCCTCCACTTT.

CDR3 coding DNA: TGTGCCAGTAGCAGCGGGGATAACTCCTACAATGAGCAGTTCTTC. Protein product: CASSSGDNSYNEQFF. The rearrangement uses TRBV19 and TRBJ2-1, with 7 bases aligning to TRBD2. J was trimmed by 0 bases and V by 6 bases; bases with no gene match: 5. The CDR3 is made up of 15 amino acids. CDR1 and CDR2 (germline): LNHDA, SQIVND (reference sequence).

The CDR3 bases are TGCGCCAGCAGCCTCAGCGGGAGTTTTACAGATACGCAGTATTTT. Its protein is CASSLSGSFTDTQYF. The chain uses TRBV4-1 and TRBJ2-3; TRBD2 matches 8 bases. This CDR3 has 15 residues. Germline CDR1 MGHRA, CDR2 YSYEKL. The J segment lost 3 bases and the V segment lost 4 bases, leaving 6 bases of the junction unmatched.

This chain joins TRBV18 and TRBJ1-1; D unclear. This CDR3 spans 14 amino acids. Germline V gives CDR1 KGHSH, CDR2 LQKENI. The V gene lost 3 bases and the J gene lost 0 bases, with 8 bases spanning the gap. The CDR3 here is CASSPRTVNTEAFF. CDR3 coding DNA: TGTGCCAGCTCACCGAGAACAGTGAACACTGAAGCTTTCTTT.

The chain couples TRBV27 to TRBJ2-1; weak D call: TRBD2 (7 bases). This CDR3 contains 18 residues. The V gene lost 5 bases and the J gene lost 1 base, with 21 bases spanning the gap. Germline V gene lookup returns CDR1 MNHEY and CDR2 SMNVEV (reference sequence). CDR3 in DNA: TGTGCCAGCAGTCCCGGGGGGCGGGCGGGAGAGTCCTACAATGAGCAGTTCTTC. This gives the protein CASSPGGRAGESYNEQFF.

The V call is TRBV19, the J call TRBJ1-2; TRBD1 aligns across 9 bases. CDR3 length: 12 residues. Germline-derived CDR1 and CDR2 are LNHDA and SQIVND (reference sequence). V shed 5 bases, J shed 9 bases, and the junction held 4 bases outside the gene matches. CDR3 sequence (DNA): TGTGCCAGTAGTCGGACAGGGGCTAGCTACACCTTC. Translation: CASSRTGASYTF.

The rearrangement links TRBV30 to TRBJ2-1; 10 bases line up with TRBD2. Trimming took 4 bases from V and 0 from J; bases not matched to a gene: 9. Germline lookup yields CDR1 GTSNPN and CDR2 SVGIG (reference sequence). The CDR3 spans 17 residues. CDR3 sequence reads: CAWIYSGRAGSYNEQFF. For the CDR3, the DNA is TGTGCCTGGATTTACAGCGGGAGGGCTGGCTCCTACAATGAGCAGTTCTTC. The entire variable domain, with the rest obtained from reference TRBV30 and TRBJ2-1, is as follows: SQTIHQWPATLVQPVGSPLSLECTVEGTSNPNLYWYRQAAGRGLQLLFYSVGIGQISSEVPQNLSASRPQDRQFILSSKKLLLSDSGFYLCAWIYSGRAGSYNEQFFGPGTRLTVL.

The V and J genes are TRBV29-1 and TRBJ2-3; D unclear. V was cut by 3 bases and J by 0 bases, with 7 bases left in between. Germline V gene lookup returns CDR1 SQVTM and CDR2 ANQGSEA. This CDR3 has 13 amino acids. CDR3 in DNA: TGCAGCGTTGAGTTGGGCAGCACAGATACGCAGTATTTT. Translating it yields CSVELGSTDTQYF.

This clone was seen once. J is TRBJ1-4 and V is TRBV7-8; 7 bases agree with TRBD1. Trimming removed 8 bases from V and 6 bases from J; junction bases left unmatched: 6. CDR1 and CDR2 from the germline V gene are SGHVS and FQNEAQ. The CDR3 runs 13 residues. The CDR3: CASAGTEDEKLFF. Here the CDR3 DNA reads TGTGCCAGCGCAGGGACAGAGGATGAAAAACTGTTTTTT.

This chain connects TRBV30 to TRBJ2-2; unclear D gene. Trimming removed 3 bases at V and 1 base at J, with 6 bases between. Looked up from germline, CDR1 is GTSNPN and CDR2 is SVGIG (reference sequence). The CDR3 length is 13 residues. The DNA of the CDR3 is TGTGCCTGGAGCCAGTTGAACACCGGGGAGCTGTTTTTT. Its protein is CAWSQLNTGELFF.

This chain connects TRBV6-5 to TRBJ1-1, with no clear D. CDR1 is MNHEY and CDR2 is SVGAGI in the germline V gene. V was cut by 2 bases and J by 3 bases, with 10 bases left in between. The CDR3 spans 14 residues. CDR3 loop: CASSYEGRDTEAFF. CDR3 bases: TGTGCCAGCAGTTACGAGGGAAGGGACACTGAAGCTTTCTTT.

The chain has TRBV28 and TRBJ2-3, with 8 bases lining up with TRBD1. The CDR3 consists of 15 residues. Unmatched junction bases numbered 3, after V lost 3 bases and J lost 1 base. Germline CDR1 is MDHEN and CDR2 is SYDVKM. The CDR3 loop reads CASSFSQGGTDTQYF. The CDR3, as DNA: TGTGCCAGCAGTTTCTCACAGGGGGGCACAGATACGCAGTATTTT.

The CDR3 coding sequence is TGTGCCTGGAGCGGGGGGTTTAACACCGGGGAGCTGTTTTTT. Its protein product is CAWSGGFNTGELFF. The chain uses TRBV30 and TRBJ2-2, with 7 bases fitting TRBD2. The CDR3 runs 14 residues. Per the germline V gene, CDR1 is GTSNPN and CDR2 is SVGIG (reference sequence). V lost 3 bases to trimming and J lost 2 bases; unmatched junction nucleotides: 3.

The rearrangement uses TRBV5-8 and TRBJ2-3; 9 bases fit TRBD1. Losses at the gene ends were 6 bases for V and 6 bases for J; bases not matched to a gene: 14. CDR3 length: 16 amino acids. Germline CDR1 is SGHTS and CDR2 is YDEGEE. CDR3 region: CASIARDRVPRDTQYF. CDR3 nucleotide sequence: TGTGCCAGCATCGCCCGGGACAGGGTACCTCGGGATACGCAGTATTTT.

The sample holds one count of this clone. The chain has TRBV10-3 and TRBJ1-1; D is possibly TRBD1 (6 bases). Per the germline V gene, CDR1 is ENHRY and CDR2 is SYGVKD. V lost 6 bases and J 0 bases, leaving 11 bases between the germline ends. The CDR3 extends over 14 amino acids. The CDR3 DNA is TGTGCCATCAGGAGGGGACAAATGAACACTGAAGCTTTCTTT. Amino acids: CAIRRGQMNTEAFF.

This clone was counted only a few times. The CDR3 loop reads CASSPGGYNQPQHF. CDR3 coding DNA: TGTGCCAGCTCACCGGGGGGATACAATCAGCCCCAGCATTTT. The gene calls are TRBV18 and TRBJ1-5, with D tentatively TRBD1 (5 bases). V was pared by 3 bases and J by 3 bases, with 9 bases between. CDR3 size: 14 residues. Per the germline V gene, CDR1 is KGHSH and CDR2 is LQKENI. The full variable domain, its missing parts supplied by reference TRBV18 and TRBJ1-5, is NAGVMQNPRHLVRRRGQEARLRCSPMKGHSHVYWYRQLPEEGLKFMVYLQKENIIDESGMPKERFSAEFPKEGPSILRIQQVVRGDSAAYFCASSPGGYNQPQHFGDGTRLSIL.